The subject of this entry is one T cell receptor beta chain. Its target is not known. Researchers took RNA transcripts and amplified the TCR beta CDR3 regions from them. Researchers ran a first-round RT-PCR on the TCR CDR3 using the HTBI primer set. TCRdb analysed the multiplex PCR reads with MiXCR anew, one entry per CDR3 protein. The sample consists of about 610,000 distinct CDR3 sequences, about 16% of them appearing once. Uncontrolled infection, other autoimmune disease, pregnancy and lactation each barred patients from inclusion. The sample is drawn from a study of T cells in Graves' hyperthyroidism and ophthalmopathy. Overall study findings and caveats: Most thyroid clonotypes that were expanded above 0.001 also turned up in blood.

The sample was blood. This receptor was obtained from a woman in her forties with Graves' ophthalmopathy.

In nucleotides, the CDR3 is TGTGCCAGTCGCAACTCAGTGACGGGTGAGCAGTTCTTC. This translates into CASRNSVTGEQFF. The gene calls are TRBV19 and TRBJ2-1; no reliable D call. Germline CDR1 LNHDA, CDR2 SQIVND (reference sequence). V shed 8 bases and J shed 9 bases, with 17 bases lying between them. This CDR3 has 13 residues.